Following are 14 T cell receptor beta chains from one sample sequenced in a study of cytomegalovirus exposure and HLA in healthy donors. The PCR ran on 60 Vbeta and 13 Jbeta primers. The method was immunoSEQ multiplex PCR; TCRdb's version includes in-frame clones alone and lacks a portion of them. The top ten hold less than 3.5% of the sample, which has roughly 150,000 clones, 50% to 75% seen once. Sequenced sample: PBMCs. These receptors were taken from a woman in her thirties in good health and CMV-seropositive.

This clone was observed a handful of times. The V and J genes are TRBV27 and TRBJ1-4; TRBD1 aligns across 10 bases. The CDR3 has 14 amino acids. V lost 3 bases to trimming and J lost 10 bases; unmatched junction nucleotides: 5. Germline V gene lookup returns CDR1 MNHEY and CDR2 SMNVEV (reference sequence). The CDR3, as DNA: TGTGCCAGCAGTTTTGGACAGGGGGGGGCAAAACTGTTTTTT. It specifies CASSFGQGGAKLFF.

A remark on this clone: Other DNA sequences of this sample code for an identical CDR3. The chain combines TRBV5-1 with TRBJ1-6, with D uncertain. CDR1 is SGHRS and CDR2 is YFSETQ in the germline V gene. This CDR3 has 15 residues. Trimming took 1 base from V and 1 from J, leaving 6 bases between them. CDR3 sequence: CASSLSSSYNSPLHF. The CDR3 DNA follows: TGCGCCAGCAGCTTGTCGTCTTCCTATAATTCACCCCTCCACTTT.

V is TRBV13 and J is TRBJ2-2; 7 nucleotides align to TRBD1. With 4 bases clipped from V and 0 bases from J, the junction kept 5 bases outside the gene matches. The CDR3 extends over 16 amino acids. The germline CDR1 and CDR2 sequences are PRHDT and FYEKMQ (reference sequence). The CDR3 spells CASSSEDRPNTGELFF. Written as DNA, the CDR3 is TGTGCCAGCAGCTCAGAGGACAGGCCGAACACCGGGGAGCTGTTTTTT.

The J gene is TRBJ2-3, the V gene TRBV2, with a possible D match to TRBD2 (6 bases). CDR3 size: 15 residues. Germline V CDR1 and CDR2: SNHLY, FYNNEI. V was trimmed by 10 bases and J by 2 bases, leaving 19 bases between them. The CDR3 region is CAIRREAGYTDTQYF. CDR3 in DNA: TGTGCCATCCGAAGAGAGGCGGGGTACACAGATACGCAGTATTTT.

This chain connects TRBV7-9 to TRBJ1-6; TRBD1 is a possible D gene (5 bases). V dropped 2 bases and J dropped 7 bases, with 18 bases sitting between them. In germline, CDR1 is SEHNR, CDR2 FQNEAQ (reference sequence). CDR3 length: 17 residues. The DNA for the CDR3 is TGTGCCAGCAGCTTAACGGCATGGGGGGTTAAGAATTCACCCCTCCACTTT. Amino acid sequence: CASSLTAWGVKNSPLHF.

This CDR3 is CASSLASFEAFNEKLFF. The CDR3 DNA reads as TGCGCCAGCAGCTTGGCGTCCTTCGAAGCATTTAATGAAAAACTGTTTTTT. The chain couples TRBV5-1 to TRBJ1-4; D not certain. This CDR3 comprises 17 residues. Looked up from germline, CDR1 is SGHRS and CDR2 is YFSETQ. V was clipped by 0 bases and J by 4 bases, with 16 bases between them. Combining the CDR3 with reference TRBV5-1 and TRBJ1-4 gives the whole variable domain KAGVTQTPRYLIKTRGQQVTLSCSPISGHRSVSWYQQTPGQGLQFLFEYFSETQRNKGNFPGRFSGRQFSNSRSEMNVSTLELGDSALYLCASSLASFEAFNEKLFFGSGTQLSVL.

J is TRBJ2-5 and V is TRBV18, with TRBD2 identical over 7 bases. Germline V gene data show CDR1 as KGHSH and CDR2 as LQKENI. The CDR3 has 18 residues. Trimming removed 4 bases from V and 4 bases from J; junction bases left unmatched: 18. The CDR3 DNA is TGTGCCAGCTCACGGAGCGCCGGGGGGATCTTCCAGGGAGAGACCCAGTACTTC. Amino acid sequence: CASSRSAGGIFQGETQYF.

This clone has only one observation. The genes are TRBV7-9 and TRBJ2-1; D is possibly TRBD2 (6 bases). This CDR3 is 15 amino acids long. V lost 6 bases and J lost 0, with 12 bases in between. The V gene's germline CDR1 is SEHNR and CDR2 FQNEAQ (reference sequence). The CDR3, as DNA: TGTGCCAGCAGTCTGGCGGGGAGCTCCTACAATGAGCAGTTCTTC. Translation gives CASSLAGSSYNEQFF.

The rearrangement joins TRBV18 to TRBJ2-3; D not resolved. V lost 3 bases and J lost 4, with 8 bases in between. Germline V gives CDR1 KGHSH, CDR2 LQKENI. This CDR3 has 13 residues. The CDR3 nucleotides are TGTGCCAGCTCACCCGAGCAGGCAGATACGCAGTATTTT. Translating it yields CASSPEQADTQYF.

The V call is TRBV6-5, the J call TRBJ2-7; the D gene is possibly TRBD2 (6 bases). Trimming shortened V by 0 bases and J by 11 bases, and 14 bases separated the two germline ends. The length of the CDR3 is 13 residues. The germline CDR1 and CDR2 sequences are MNHEY and SVGAGI. CDR3 residues: CASSYSEGREEYF. In DNA form, the CDR3 reads TGTGCCAGCAGTTACTCCGAGGGAAGGGAGGAGTACTTC.

This clone came up a few times. This chain links TRBV2 with TRBJ1-5; no definite D call. Germline CDR1 and CDR2: SNHLY and FYNNEI. There are 15 residues in the CDR3. V gave up 6 bases and J gave up 0 bases, with 12 bases separating them. CDR3 amino acids: CASREGIRSNQPQHF. CDR3 nucleotides: TGTGCCAGCAGGGAGGGCATCCGTAGCAATCAGCCCCAGCATTTT.

Here the CDR3 reads CASSLGFRGTEAFF. The CDR3 DNA is TGTGCCAGCAGCTTGGGTTTCAGGGGCACTGAAGCTTTCTTT. The V and J genes are TRBV5-5 and TRBJ1-1; D is possibly TRBD1 (6 bases). Germline values: CDR1 SGHKS, CDR2 YYEKEE (reference sequence). This CDR3 spans 14 amino acids. Trimming shortened V by 0 bases and J by 4 bases, and 10 bases separated the two germline ends.

This clone has more than one count but fewer than ten. The chain links TRBV15 to TRBJ1-4; D is perhaps TRBD1 (5 bases). This CDR3 region has 15 residues. Germline CDR1 reads LNHNV; CDR2 reads YYDKDF (reference sequence). The germline V and J ends were trimmed by 0 bases and 8 bases, with 13 bases remaining between them. CDR3 sequence reads: CATSREPGREEKLFF. CDR3 nucleotide sequence: TGTGCCACCAGCAGAGAGCCGGGACGGGAGGAAAAACTGTTTTTT.

This chain connects TRBV2 to TRBJ2-5, with TRBD2 matching over 7 bases. Germline V gene data show CDR1 as SNHLY and CDR2 as FYNNEI. CDR3 length: 14 amino acids. The junction had 9 bases not matched to a gene; V was cut back by 8 bases and J by 3 bases. The CDR3 sequence: CASGRTGGEETQYF. CDR3 bases: TGTGCCAGCGGCAGGACTGGGGGGGAAGAGACCCAGTACTTC.